This T cell receptor (beta chain) came from a study of shared clonotypes between healthy human individuals. Trimming shortened V by 4 bases and J by 3 bases, and 10 bases separated the two germline ends. The CDR3 runs to 13 residues. Germline V lookup: CDR1 SGHVS, CDR2 FNYEAQ. Clones were read by immunoSEQ multiplex PCR, and TCRdb kept only the in-frame ones, dropping some. In the table there are around 440,000 clones, approximately 71% of which are singletons. All donors were Caucasian adults living in Nashville, Tennessee. This TCR came from a middle-aged woman in good health. Some clones in this sample may be carry-over from other donors' samples. The sequenced sample was PBMCs. The chain combines TRBV7-6 with TRBJ2-7, with D possibly being TRBD2 (5 bases). This CDR3 is CASSYGLNYEQYF. The CDR3 nucleotides are TGTGCCAGCAGCTACGGACTCAACTACGAGCAGTACTTC.